This TCR beta chain was sequenced during a study of somatic mutations in cytotoxic T cells in rheumatoid arthritis. As regards this clone: Its antigen remains unknown.

Overall study findings and caveats: No significant CD8+ T-cell clonality difference was found between rheumatoid arthritis patients and age-matched controls. For rheumatoid arthritis patients, CD8+ clonality increased with age, whereas it did not in healthy controls.

Profiled with immunoSEQ multiplex PCR; TCRdb holds only in-frame clones, not every one. This table holds about 6,700 clones, roughly four fifths found once. CDR1 is LNHDA and CDR2 is SQIVND in the germline V gene (reference sequence). V was shortened by 10 bases and J by 5 bases, with 12 bases between the two germline ends. The CDR3 totals 11 residues. The healthy control blood donors were around 55% female, with median age 56 years (range 21-70). Researchers isolated CD4+ and CD8+ cells by positive magnetic bead selection and then checked their purity by flow cytometry. This clonotype originated in a woman aged 55 to 70 in good health. The genes are TRBV19 and TRBJ2-7, with a possible D match to TRBD1 (6 bases). The specimen sequenced was CD8+ T cells sorted from blood. This chain's CDR3 is CATFTGNEQYF. The CDR3 DNA follows: TGTGCCACTTTTACAGGGAACGAGCAGTACTTC. Using reference TRBV19 and TRBJ2-7 for the parts outside the CDR3, the full variable domain is DGGITQSPKYLFRKEGQNVTLSCEQNLNHDAMYWYRQDPGQGLRLIYYSQIVNDFQKGDIAEGYSVSREKKESFPLTVTSAQKNPTAFYLCATFTGNEQYFGPGTRLTVT.